This section outlines one T cell receptor beta chain sequence together with its context. The clone's antigen remains unknown. Base qualities were left out, and no much larger clone turns up one base away. The Quick-DNA Microprep Kit was used to extract genomic DNA from the sorted cells. Amplification of TCRbeta DNA was done with the immunoSEQ hsTCRbeta kit, following the protocol from the manufacturer. TCRbeta libraries were sequenced on an Illumina MiSeq instrument. In the source study's methods: Removing out-of-frame sequences left a few million distinct TCRbeta sequences, an average of roughly 67,000 per individual. Two values were used to score each individual: the count of 164 previously reported CMV-associated TCRbeta sequences and the total count of productive distinct TCRbeta sequences. A beta-binomial model was reimplemented in Python, and scikit-learn random forests with default parameters were trained on US cohort data. Classifier performance on the Belgian cohort was summarized as median AUC with percentile confidence intervals calculated over 10,000 bootstrap iterations. Drawn from immuneACCESS, this table holds only the in-frame rearrangements with V and J called that TCRdb kept. Clones are partly lost; checked studies trace under half to an unresolved V gene and leave the rest unexplained. That table gives V, J and clone size, and the DNA gave D and trimming. The sample data list some 54,000 clones, and more than 70% of these were observed just once. The ten largest make up approximately 1.9% of the sample.

Single viable CD3+CD4+CD8-CD45RO+ cells were sorted as memory CD4+ T cells on a FACSAria II. CMV serostatus was assessed using a Roche Elecsys assay, by which serum IgG against CMV pp150, pp28, p38 and p52 was detected. After thawing, total CD4+ T cells were enriched by positive selection with CD4 magnetic microbeads. The samples came from a different study that was designed specifically to examine the CD4+ T cell memory repertoire. Peripheral blood mononuclear cells were isolated and cryopreserved according to standard operating procedures, and serum was kept at -80 degrees C. The staining relied on CD3-PerCP (BW264/56), CD4-APC (RPA-T4), CD45RO-PE (UCHT1) and CD8-Pacific Orange (3B5) antibodies, and Sytox blue was used to exclude non-viable cells. This sample was taken from a study of memory CD4+ T cells and cytomegalovirus serostatus (dated by TCRdb to between 2018 and 2020). For the wider study: The cohort included around 33 healthy adults from Belgium, of whom 9 were CMV seropositive and some 24 were CMV seronegative. To replicate a published TCR-based CMV serostatus classifier, the researchers sequenced the CD4+ memory TCRbeta repertoires of a Belgian cohort whose cytomegalovirus serostatus was known. Broad study findings and their caveats: Results were interpreted as suggesting that the CMV-associated TCR signature is largely present in the CD4+ memory repertoire. For CMV serostatus prediction, a median bootstrapped AUC of approximately 0.95 was reached with the original framework, and a median bootstrapped AUC of around 0.9 was reached with a US-trained random forest. Of 164 previously reported CMV-associated TCRbeta sequences, some 67 appeared in the CD4+ memory repertoires, each in one to five individuals. On the Belgian cohort, the classifier based on the original framework reached a median bootstrapped AUC of approximately 0.94, with a 95% CI of 0.76-1.00. Only CD4+CD45RO+ memory cells were sequenced, in contrast to the original study, in which naive and memory CD4+ and CD8+ populations were covered.

The source is an adult in good health and CMV-seropositive. The source material was memory CD4+ T cells from blood.

CDR3 loop: CASSWGQGEEAFF. The DNA sequence follows: TGTGCCAGCAGTTGGGGACAGGGCGAAGAAGCTTTCTTT. Rearrangement joined TRBV6-6 to TRBJ1-1, and 9 bases in between align with TRBD1. After removal of 4 bases from V and 8 bases from J, the junction retains 5 bases not matched to a gene. From the cysteine through the phenylalanine, the CDR3 covers 13 amino acids. CDR3 DNA is the only sequence kept; it has 39 bases, read in frame from the first base. The germline V gene (reference sequence) supplies CDR1 MNHNY and CDR2 SVGAGI.